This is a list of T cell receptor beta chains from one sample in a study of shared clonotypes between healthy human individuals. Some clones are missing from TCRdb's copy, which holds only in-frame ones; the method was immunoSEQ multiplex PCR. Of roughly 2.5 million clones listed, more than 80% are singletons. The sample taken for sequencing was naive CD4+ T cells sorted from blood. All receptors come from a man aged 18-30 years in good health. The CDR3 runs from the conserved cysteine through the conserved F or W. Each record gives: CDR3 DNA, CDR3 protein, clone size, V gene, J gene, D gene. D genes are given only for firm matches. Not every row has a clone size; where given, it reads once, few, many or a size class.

DNA: TGTGCCAGCGCCGACAGCCACGGTCAGCCCCAGCATTTT; CDR3: CASADSHGQPQHF; size: few; V: TRBV28; J: TRBJ1-5; D: -
DNA: TGTGCCAGCAGCTCAGGACTAGCGGGAGGGCCGGGAACCTACGAGCAGTACTTC; CDR3: CASSSGLAGGPGTYEQYF; size: once; V: TRBV7-2; J: TRBJ2-7; D: TRBD2
DNA: TGTGCCAGCAGCGTAGCTACGGGACAGGCCTATGGCTACACCTTC; CDR3: CASSVATGQAYGYTF; size: once; V: TRBV9; J: TRBJ1-2; D: TRBD1
DNA: TGTGCCAGCAGGAGTTACAGGGGTAAATCCTACGAGCAGTACTTC; CDR3: CASRSYRGKSYEQYF; size: -; V: TRBV11-2; J: TRBJ2-7; D: TRBD1
DNA: TGTGCCATCAGTGTACTAGCGGGAGAGGGTGAGCAGTTCTTC; CDR3: CAISVLAGEGEQFF; size: once; V: TRBV10-3; J: TRBJ2-1; D: TRBD2
DNA: TGTGCCAGTACCCCCGGGCGGGCAGGGGGTAGACGGACTAATGAAAAACTGTTTTTT; CDR3: CASTPGRAGGRRTNEKLFF; size: -; V: TRBV19; J: TRBJ1-4; D: TRBD1
DNA: TGTGCCAGCAGTGATGGGACAGGGGGCAGGTCACCCCTCCACTTT; CDR3: CASSDGTGGRSPLHF; size: few; V: TRBV6-4; J: TRBJ1-6; D: TRBD1
DNA: TGTGCCAGCAGCCCGGGACTCCCGGGTTTCTACACCTTC; CDR3: CASSPGLPGFYTF; size: -; V: TRBV5-6; J: TRBJ1-2; D: -
DNA: TGTGCCAGCAGTTGGGGGGCTAGCAATCAGCCCCAGCATTTT; CDR3: CASSWGASNQPQHF; size: -; V: TRBV27; J: TRBJ1-5; D: -
DNA: TGCGCCAGCGCTACAGGGGGTGAGAATCAGCCCCAGCATTTT; CDR3: CASATGGENQPQHF; size: -; V: TRBV10-2; J: TRBJ1-5; D: TRBD1
DNA: TGTGCCAGCTCACCGGGGAGGACCGATTCACCCCTCCACTTT; CDR3: CASSPGRTDSPLHF; size: few; V: TRBV18; J: TRBJ1-6; D: -
DNA: TGTGCCATCAGTGAGGGGCTAGCGGGAGGGGCAGATACGCAGTATTTT; CDR3: CAISEGLAGGADTQYF; size: -; V: TRBV10-3; J: TRBJ2-3; D: TRBD2
DNA: TGTGCCAGCAGCCCGGGACACCTGAACACTGAAGCTTTCTTT; CDR3: CASSPGHLNTEAFF; size: -; V: TRBV7-3; J: TRBJ1-1; D: -
DNA: TGTGCCAGTAGTATTCGGGATCTCTATGGCTACACCTTC; CDR3: CASSIRDLYGYTF; size: once; V: TRBV19; J: TRBJ1-2; D: -
DNA: TGTGCCAGCAGTTTGACAGGGGCCCTCTCCTACGAGCAGTACTTC; CDR3: CASSLTGALSYEQYF; size: -; V: TRBV6-6; J: TRBJ2-7; D: TRBD1
DNA: TGTGCCAGCAGCTTTGGGGGGCCTTCGGAGCAGTACTTC; CDR3: CASSFGGPSEQYF; size: -; V: TRBV5-5; J: TRBJ2-7; D: -
DNA: TGTGCCAGCAGTAATGTAGGGAGTAATGAAAAACTGTTTTTT; CDR3: CASSNVGSNEKLFF; size: -; V: TRBV2; J: TRBJ1-4; D: -
DNA: TGCGCCAGCAGCTTGGGTACTAGCGGCAATGAGCAGTTCTTC; CDR3: CASSLGTSGNEQFF; size: -; V: TRBV5-1; J: TRBJ2-1; D: TRBD2
DNA: TGTGCCAGCAGACCCATCGGCAACTATGGCTACACCTTC; CDR3: CASRPIGNYGYTF; size: -; V: TRBV6-5; J: TRBJ1-2; D: -
DNA: TGCGCCAGCAGCCCATTTGGGACAGCTTCCTACAATGAGCAGTTCTTC; CDR3: CASSPFGTASYNEQFF; size: once; V: TRBV5-1; J: TRBJ2-1; D: TRBD1
DNA: TGTGCCAGCAGGTCGGACAGGGGGCGAGAGACCCAGTACTTC; CDR3: CASRSDRGRETQYF; size: -; V: TRBV7-2; J: TRBJ2-5; D: TRBD1
DNA: TGCGCCAGCAGACAGGGGGCCACAGATACGCAGTATTTT; CDR3: CASRQGATDTQYF; size: -; V: TRBV10-2; J: TRBJ2-3; D: TRBD1
DNA: TGTGCCAGCAGTTCCCCCCAGGGGTTCTATGGCTACACCTTC; CDR3: CASSSPQGFYGYTF; size: -; V: TRBV28; J: TRBJ1-2; D: -
DNA: TGTGCCAGCAGTGAGTCCGGCTCAGGAGGAAACACCATATATTTT; CDR3: CASSESGSGGNTIYF; size: -; V: TRBV2; J: TRBJ1-3; D: -
DNA: TGTGCCAGCAGCCCGAGTCGCCAGGGTTGGGGGCGGACGATCTACGAGCAGTACTTC; CDR3: CASSPSRQGWGRTIYEQYF; size: -; V: TRBV7-2; J: TRBJ2-7; D: -
DNA: TGTGCCAGCAGCCTTCAGGGGCAGGGGGCTTTATACGAGCAGTACTTC; CDR3: CASSLQGQGALYEQYF; size: -; V: TRBV4-2; J: TRBJ2-7; D: TRBD1
DNA: TGTGCCAGTTCCGCGCAGGGATTCAATTCACCCCTCCACTTT; CDR3: CASSAQGFNSPLHF; size: once; V: TRBV25-1; J: TRBJ1-6; D: -
DNA: TGTGCCAGCAGCTTAGCGCTAGGCAGGGCATTCCCCTACGAGCAGTACTTC; CDR3: CASSLALGRAFPYEQYF; size: -; V: TRBV7-9; J: TRBJ2-7; D: -
DNA: TGTGCCAGCAGGAGGACAGGACCCTCCTACGAGCAGTACTTC; CDR3: CASRRTGPSYEQYF; size: once; V: TRBV27; J: TRBJ2-7; D: TRBD1
DNA: TGTGCCAGCAGCTCAGGGTATGGCTACACCTTC; CDR3: CASSSGYGYTF; size: once; V: TRBV11-2; J: TRBJ1-2; D: -
DNA: TGTGCCAGCAGCTCGACAGGGCCGAACACCGGGGAGCTGTTTTTT; CDR3: CASSSTGPNTGELFF; size: -; V: TRBV5-6; J: TRBJ2-2; D: TRBD1
DNA: TGCACCAGCAGCCAAGAAGCGGGAGAGCAATACACCGGGGAGCTGTTTTTT; CDR3: CTSSQEAGEQYTGELFF; size: -; V: TRBV1; J: TRBJ2-2; D: -
DNA: TGTGCCAGCAGCCCTCTGACGGGCGCCGATAATTCACCCCTCCACTTT; CDR3: CASSPLTGADNSPLHF; size: -; V: TRBV5-6; J: TRBJ1-6; D: -
DNA: TGCGCCAGCAGCTTGGCGCTAGCGGAGAGCTCCTACGAGCAGTACTTC; CDR3: CASSLALAESSYEQYF; size: -; V: TRBV5-1; J: TRBJ2-7; D: TRBD2
DNA: TGTGCCAGCAGTTTATCCGACAGATCACCCCTCCACTTT; CDR3: CASSLSDRSPLHF; size: -; V: TRBV27; J: TRBJ1-6; D: -
DNA: TGTGCCAGCAGCTTTATGTACGAGCAGTACTTC; CDR3: CASSFMYEQYF; size: once; V: TRBV11-2; J: TRBJ2-7; D: -
DNA: TGCGCCAGCAGCCTAAGTTGGTTAGGCAAAAACATTCAGTACTTC; CDR3: CASSLSWLGKNIQYF; size: -; V: TRBV5-1; J: TRBJ2-4; D: -
DNA: TGTGCCAGCAGCACGCGAGCGGGAGGTTCTTACGAGCAGTACTTC; CDR3: CASSTRAGGSYEQYF; size: -; V: TRBV7-2; J: TRBJ2-7; D: TRBD2
DNA: TGTGCCAGCAGCCCCGACAGGTACAATCAGCCCCAGCATTTT; CDR3: CASSPDRYNQPQHF; size: -; V: TRBV7-2; J: TRBJ1-5; D: -